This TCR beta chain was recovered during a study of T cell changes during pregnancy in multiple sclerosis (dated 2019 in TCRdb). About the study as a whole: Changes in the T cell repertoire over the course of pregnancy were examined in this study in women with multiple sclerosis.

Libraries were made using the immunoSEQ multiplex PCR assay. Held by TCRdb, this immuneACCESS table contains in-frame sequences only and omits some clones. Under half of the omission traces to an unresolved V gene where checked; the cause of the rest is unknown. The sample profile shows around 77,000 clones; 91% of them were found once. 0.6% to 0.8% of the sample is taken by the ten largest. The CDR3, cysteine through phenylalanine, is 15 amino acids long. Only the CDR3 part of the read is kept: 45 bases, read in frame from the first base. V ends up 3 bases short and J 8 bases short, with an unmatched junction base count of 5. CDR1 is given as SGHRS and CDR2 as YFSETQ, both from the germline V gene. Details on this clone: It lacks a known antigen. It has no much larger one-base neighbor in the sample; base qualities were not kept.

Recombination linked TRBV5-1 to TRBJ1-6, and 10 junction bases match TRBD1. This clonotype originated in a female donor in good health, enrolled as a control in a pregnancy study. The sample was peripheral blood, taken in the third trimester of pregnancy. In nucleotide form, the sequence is TGCGCCAGCAGCTCGACGGGGACAGGGGATTCACCCCTCCACTTT. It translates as CASSSTGTGDSPLHF. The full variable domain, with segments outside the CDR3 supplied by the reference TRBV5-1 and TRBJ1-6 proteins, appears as KAGVTQTPRYLIKTRGQQVTLSCSPISGHRSVSWYQQTPGQGLQFLFEYFSETQRNKGNFPGRFSGRQFSNSRSEMNVSTLELGDSALYLCASSSTGTGDSPLHFGNGTRLTVT.